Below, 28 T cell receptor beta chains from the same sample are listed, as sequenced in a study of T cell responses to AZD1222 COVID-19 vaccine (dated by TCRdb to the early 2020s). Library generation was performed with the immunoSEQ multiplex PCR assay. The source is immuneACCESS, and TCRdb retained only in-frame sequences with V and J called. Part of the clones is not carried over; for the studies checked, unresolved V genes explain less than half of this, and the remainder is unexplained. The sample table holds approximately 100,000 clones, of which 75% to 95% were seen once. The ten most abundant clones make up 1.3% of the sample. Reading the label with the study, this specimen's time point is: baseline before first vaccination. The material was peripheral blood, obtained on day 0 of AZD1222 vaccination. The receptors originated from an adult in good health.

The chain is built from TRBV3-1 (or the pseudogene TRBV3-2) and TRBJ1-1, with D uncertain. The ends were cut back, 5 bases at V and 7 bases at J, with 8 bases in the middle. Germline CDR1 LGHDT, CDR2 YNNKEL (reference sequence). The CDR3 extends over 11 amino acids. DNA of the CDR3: TGTGCCAGCAGCTTCCACAGTGAAGCTTTCTTT. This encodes CASSFHSEAFF.

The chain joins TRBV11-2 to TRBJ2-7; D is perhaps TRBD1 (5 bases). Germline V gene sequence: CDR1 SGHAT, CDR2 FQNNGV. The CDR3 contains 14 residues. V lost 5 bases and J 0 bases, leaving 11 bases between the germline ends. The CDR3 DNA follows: TGTGCCAGCAGCGTCACAGGCGTCTCCTACGAGCAGTACTTC. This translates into CASSVTGVSYEQYF.

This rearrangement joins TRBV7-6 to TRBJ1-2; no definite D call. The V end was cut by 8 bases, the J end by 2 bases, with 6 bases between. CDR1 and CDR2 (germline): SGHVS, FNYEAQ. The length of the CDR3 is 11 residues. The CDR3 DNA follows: TGTGCCAGCTTTGGCAACTATGGCTACACCTTC. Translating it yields CASFGNYGYTF.

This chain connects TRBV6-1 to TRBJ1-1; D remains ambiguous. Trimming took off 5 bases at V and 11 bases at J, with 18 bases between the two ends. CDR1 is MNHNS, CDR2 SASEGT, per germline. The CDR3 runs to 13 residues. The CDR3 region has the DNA TGTGCCAGCAGTTATGGTGCAGACCGCGACGCTTTCTTT. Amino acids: CASSYGADRDAFF.

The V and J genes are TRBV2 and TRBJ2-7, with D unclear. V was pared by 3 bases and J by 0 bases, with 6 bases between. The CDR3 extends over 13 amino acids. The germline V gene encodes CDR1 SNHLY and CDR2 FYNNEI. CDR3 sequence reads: CASSDHTSYEQYF. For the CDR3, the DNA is TGTGCCAGCAGTGATCACACCTCCTACGAGCAGTACTTC.

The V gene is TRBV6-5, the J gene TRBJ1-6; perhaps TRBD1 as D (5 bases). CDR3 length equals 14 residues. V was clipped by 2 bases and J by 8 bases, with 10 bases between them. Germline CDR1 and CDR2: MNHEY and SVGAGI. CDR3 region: CASSYRDRDSPLHF. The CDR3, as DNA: TGTGCCAGCAGTTACCGGGACCGGGATTCACCCCTCCACTTT.

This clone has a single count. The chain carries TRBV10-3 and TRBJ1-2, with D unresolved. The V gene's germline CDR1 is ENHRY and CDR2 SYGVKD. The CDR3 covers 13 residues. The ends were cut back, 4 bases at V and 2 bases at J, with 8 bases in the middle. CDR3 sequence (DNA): TGTGCCATCAGTGCCCAGGAGAACTATGGCTACACCTTC. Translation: CAISAQENYGYTF.

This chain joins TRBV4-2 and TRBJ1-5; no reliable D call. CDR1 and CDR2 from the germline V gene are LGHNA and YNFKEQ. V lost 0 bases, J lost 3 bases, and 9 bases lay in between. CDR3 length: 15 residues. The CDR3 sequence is CASSQDIQTNQPQHF. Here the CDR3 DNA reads TGTGCCAGCAGCCAAGATATACAGACCAATCAGCCCCAGCATTTT.

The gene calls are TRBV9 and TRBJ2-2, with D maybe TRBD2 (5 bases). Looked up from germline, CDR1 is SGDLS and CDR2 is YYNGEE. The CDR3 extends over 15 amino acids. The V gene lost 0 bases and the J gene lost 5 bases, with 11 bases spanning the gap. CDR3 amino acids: CASSVGRSGTGELFF. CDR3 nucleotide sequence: TGTGCCAGCAGCGTAGGGCGTTCGGGGACCGGGGAGCTGTTTTTT.

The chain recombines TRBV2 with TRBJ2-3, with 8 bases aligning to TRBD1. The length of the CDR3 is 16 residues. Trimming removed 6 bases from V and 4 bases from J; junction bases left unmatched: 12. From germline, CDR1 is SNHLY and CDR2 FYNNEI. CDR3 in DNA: TGTGCCAGCAGAGACCCGGGACAGGATCTGCCAGATACGCAGTATTTT. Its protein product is CASRDPGQDLPDTQYF.

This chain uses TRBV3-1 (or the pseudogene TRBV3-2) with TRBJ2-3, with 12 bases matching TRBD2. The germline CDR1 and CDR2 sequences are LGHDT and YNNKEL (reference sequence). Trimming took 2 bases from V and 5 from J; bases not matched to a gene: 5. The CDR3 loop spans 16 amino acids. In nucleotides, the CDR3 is TGTGCCAGCAGCCAATCCCTAGCGGGGGGGCAAGATACGCAGTATTTT. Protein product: CASSQSLAGGQDTQYF.

Here the CDR3 reads CASSQDLAGGTYEQYF. In nucleotides, the CDR3 is TGCGCCAGCAGCCAAGATTTGGCGGGGGGGACCTACGAGCAGTACTTC. The J gene is TRBJ2-7, the V gene TRBV4-1, with 9 bases that match TRBD2. This CDR3 comprises 16 residues. From germline, CDR1 is MGHRA and CDR2 YSYEKL. V shed 0 bases, J shed 2 bases, and the junction held 5 bases outside the gene matches.

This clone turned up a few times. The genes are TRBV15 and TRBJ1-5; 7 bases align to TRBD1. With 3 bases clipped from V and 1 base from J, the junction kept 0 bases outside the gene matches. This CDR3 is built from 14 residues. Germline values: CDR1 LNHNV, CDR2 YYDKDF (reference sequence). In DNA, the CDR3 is TGTGCCACCAGCAGCAGGGGGAGCAATCAGCCCCAGCATTTT. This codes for CATSSRGSNQPQHF.

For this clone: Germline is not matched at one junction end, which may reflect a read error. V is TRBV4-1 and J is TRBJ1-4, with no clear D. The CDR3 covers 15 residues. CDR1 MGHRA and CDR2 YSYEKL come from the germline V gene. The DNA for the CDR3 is TGCGCCAGCAGCCCAAGGCTCGTGGAGGGCGGGATCCGTCCTTTT. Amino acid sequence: CASSPRLVEGGIRPF.

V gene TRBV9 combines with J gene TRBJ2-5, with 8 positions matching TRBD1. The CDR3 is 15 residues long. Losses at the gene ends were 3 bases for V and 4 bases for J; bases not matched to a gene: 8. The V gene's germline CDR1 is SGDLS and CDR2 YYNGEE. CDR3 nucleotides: TGTGCCAGCAGCGCAACCCAGGGGGCGGGAGAGACCCAGTACTTC. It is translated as CASSATQGAGETQYF. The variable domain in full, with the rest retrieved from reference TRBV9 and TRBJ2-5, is DSGVTQTPKHLITATGQRVTLRCSPRSGDLSVYWYQQSLDQGLQFLIQYYNGEERAKGNILERFSAQQFPDLHSELNLSSLELGDSALYFCASSATQGAGETQYFGPGTRLLVL.

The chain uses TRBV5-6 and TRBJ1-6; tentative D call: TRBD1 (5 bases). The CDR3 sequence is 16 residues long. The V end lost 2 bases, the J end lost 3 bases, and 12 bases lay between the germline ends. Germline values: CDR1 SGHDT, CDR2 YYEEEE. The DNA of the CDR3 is TGTGCCAGCAGCTTCCGGGGGGTCCTCTATAATTCACCCCTCCACTTT. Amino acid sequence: CASSFRGVLYNSPLHF.

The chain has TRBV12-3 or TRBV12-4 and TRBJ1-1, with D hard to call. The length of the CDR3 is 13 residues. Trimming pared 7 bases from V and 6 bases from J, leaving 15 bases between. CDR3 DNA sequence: TGTGCCAGCATTCGAGAGGGTAAGCCTGAAGCTTTCTTT. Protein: CASIREGKPEAFF.

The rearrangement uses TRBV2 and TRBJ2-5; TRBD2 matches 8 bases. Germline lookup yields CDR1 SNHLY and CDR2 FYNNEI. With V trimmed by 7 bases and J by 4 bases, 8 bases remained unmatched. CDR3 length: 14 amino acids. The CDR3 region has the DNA TGTGCCAGCAAAGGTCAGCGGGAGAGAGAGACCCAGTACTTC. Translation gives CASKGQRERETQYF.

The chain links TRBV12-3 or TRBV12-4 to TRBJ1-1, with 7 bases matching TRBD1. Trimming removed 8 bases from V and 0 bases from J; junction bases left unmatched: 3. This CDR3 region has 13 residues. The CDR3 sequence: CASGDSMNTEAFF. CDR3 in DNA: TGTGCCAGCGGGGACAGCATGAACACTGAAGCTTTCTTT.

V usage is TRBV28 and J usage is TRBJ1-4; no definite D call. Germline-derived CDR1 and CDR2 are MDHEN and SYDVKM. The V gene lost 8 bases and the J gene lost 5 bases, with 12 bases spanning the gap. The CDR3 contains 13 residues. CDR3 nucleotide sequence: TGTGCCAGCGCCCGGGATCTCAATGAAAAACTGTTTTTT. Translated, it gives CASARDLNEKLFF.

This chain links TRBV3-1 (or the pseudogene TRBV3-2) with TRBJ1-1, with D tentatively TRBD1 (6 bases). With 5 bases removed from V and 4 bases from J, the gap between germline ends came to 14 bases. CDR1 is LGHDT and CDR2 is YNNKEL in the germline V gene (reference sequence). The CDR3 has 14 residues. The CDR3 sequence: CASSVRGGTTEAFF. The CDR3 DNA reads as TGTGCCAGCAGCGTTCGAGGGGGTACCACTGAAGCTTTCTTT.

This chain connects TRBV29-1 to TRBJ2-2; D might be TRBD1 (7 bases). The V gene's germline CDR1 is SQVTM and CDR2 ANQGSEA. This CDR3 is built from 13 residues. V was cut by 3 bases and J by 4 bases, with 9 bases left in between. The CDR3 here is CSVDQGGTGELFF. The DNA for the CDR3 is TGCAGCGTTGACCAGGGGGGCACCGGGGAGCTGTTTTTT.

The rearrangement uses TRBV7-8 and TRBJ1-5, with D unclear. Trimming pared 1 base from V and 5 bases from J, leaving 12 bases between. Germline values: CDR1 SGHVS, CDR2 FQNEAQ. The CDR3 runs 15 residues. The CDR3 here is CASSLGPLPDQPQHF. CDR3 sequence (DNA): TGTGCCAGCAGCTTAGGACCTTTGCCCGATCAGCCCCAGCATTTT. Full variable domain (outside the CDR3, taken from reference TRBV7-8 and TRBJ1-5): GAGVSQSPRYKVAKRGQDVALRCDPISGHVSLFWYQQALGQGPEFLTYFQNEAQLDKSGLPSDRFFAERPEGSVSTLKIQRTQQEDSAVYLCASSLGPLPDQPQHFGDGTRLSIL.

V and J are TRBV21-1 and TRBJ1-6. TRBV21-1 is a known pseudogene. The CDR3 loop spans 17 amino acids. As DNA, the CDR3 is TGTGCCAGCAGCAAAGCAGTATGGCGCGGCGTAAATTCACCCCTCCACTTT. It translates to CASSKAVWRGVNSPLHF.

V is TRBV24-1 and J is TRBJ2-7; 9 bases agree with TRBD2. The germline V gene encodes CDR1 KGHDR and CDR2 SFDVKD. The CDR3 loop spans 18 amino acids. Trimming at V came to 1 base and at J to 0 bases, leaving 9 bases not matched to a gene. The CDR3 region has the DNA TGTGCCACCAGTGATTTTCCCGTCCTAGCGGGGTCCTCCTACGAGCAGTACTTC. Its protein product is CATSDFPVLAGSSYEQYF.

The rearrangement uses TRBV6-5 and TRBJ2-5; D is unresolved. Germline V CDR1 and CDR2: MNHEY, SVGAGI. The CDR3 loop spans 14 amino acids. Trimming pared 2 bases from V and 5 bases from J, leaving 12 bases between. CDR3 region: CASSYPTWHETQYF. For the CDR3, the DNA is TGTGCCAGCAGTTACCCAACCTGGCACGAGACCCAGTACTTC.

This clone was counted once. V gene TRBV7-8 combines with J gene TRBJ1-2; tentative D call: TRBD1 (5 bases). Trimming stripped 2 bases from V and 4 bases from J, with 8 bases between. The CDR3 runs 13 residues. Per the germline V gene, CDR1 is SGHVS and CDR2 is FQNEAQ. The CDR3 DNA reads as TGTGCCAGCAGCTTACGGGGCCCCTATGGCTACACCTTC. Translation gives CASSLRGPYGYTF.

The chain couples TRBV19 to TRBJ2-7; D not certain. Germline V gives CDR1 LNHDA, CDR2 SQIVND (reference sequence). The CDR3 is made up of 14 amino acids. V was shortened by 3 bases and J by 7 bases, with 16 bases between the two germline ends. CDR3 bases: TGTGCCAGTAGTATTGGGCCCTACTTAGGGGAGCAGTACTTC. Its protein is CASSIGPYLGEQYF.